This T cell receptor (beta chain) originates from a study of T cell repertoires in ileal Crohn's disease. V lost 0 bases to trimming and J lost 2 bases, with 13 bases between them. This CDR3 has 16 residues. Germline CDR1 and CDR2: SGHNT and YYREEE (reference sequence). Per sample, 400 to 550 nanograms of biopsy DNA were TCRB immunosequenced. Using immunoSEQ multiplex PCR, the repertoire was profiled, and TCRdb retains in-frame clones only, with some absent. The sample lists some 8,200 clones, about 96% occurring once. The sequenced sample consisted of ileal tissue. The TCR was taken from an adult with Crohn's disease. The V call is TRBV5-4, the J call TRBJ2-3, with D possibly TRBD2 on 6 matching bases. The CDR3 DNA reads TGTGCCAGCAGCTTGGGAGCGGGCCGAAACACAGATACGCAGTATTTT. Translation: CASSLGAGRNTDTQYF.